Below are 5 T cell receptor beta chains sequenced from a single sample in a study of identical twins. In TCRdb, the 5' RACE reads were re-called with MiXCR into one record per CDR3 protein. In the table there are approximately 700,000 distinct CDR3 sequences, around 6% of which are singletons. Sequenced: naive T cells sorted from blood. The receptors shown here come from a man younger than 35 in good health.

This clonotype showed up many times. The V and J genes are TRBV20-1 and TRBJ1-1; no clear D. Trimming stripped 5 bases from V and 10 bases from J, with 5 bases between. This CDR3 is built from 8 residues. Looked up from germline, CDR1 is DFQATT and CDR2 is SNEGSKA (reference sequence). Here the CDR3 DNA reads TGCAGTGCTTTGCGAGCTTTCTTT. Translated, it gives CSALRAFF.

Many counts were recorded for this clonotype. The CDR3 here is CASSPSAGELFF. The CDR3 DNA is TGTGCCAGCAGCCCCTCGGCCGGGGAGCTGTTTTTT. The genes are TRBV12-3 or TRBV12-4 and TRBJ2-2, with D unresolved. The CDR3 totals 12 residues. V lost 6 bases, J lost 6 bases, and 8 bases lay in between.

This clonotype showed up many times. The CDR3 sequence: CASSYSSKGSEAFF. Here the CDR3 DNA reads TGTGCCAGCAGTTACTCGAGTAAGGGCTCTGAAGCTTTCTTT. J is TRBJ1-1 and V is TRBV6-5, with D unresolved. The V and J ends lost 0 bases and 6 bases respectively, with 11 bases between them. Germline assignment: CDR1 MNHEY and CDR2 SVGAGI. The CDR3 sequence is 14 residues long.

In nucleotides, the CDR3 is TGTGCCAGCCGCCTCGCCGCGAGCACCGGGGAGCTGTTTTTT. As protein: CASRLAASTGELFF. The chain uses TRBV11-2 and TRBJ2-2; unclear D gene. V was cut by 8 bases and J by 4 bases, with 14 bases left in between. Germline V gives CDR1 SGHAT, CDR2 FQNNGV. The CDR3 has 14 residues.

This clonotype has a count of ten or more. The chain is built from TRBV12-3 or TRBV12-4 and TRBJ2-5, with unresolved D. CDR3 length: 14 amino acids. V was pared by 3 bases and J by 3 bases, with 11 bases between. CDR3 sequence (DNA): TGTGCCAGCAGTTTCGGATCACCGGAAGAGACCCAGTACTTC. Amino acid sequence: CASSFGSPEETQYF.